The sequence of this TCR beta chain was determined in a study of Tregs in tolerant kidney transplant recipients (dated by TCRdb to 2018 to 2020). For the study in its entirety: TCRbeta sequencing was used in the study to identify donor-specific regulatory T cells before combined kidney and bone marrow transplantation, and the identified cells were then tracked after transplant. In 3 healthy controls, several methods of expanding Tregs specific for an allogeneic donor were compared by TCRbeta repertoire sequencing. Overall study outcomes, separate from this receptor: The study was limited by small patient numbers, and the findings need validation in larger populations and under other immunosuppression protocols. Expanding Tregs with activated donor B cells appeared to identify the most biologically relevant and donor-specific TCRbeta repertoire. Although technical replication error seemed to be minimal, the question of biological reproducibility was not addressed directly.

Unstimulated Tregs (CD4+CD25+CD127-), CD4+ non-Tregs (CD4+CD25-), CD4 and CD8 cells were FACS-sorted from thawed PBMCs. Blood from healthy controls was obtained either from healthy volunteers or as purchased buffy coats. Healthy control blood was processed by Ficoll density gradient to PBMCs and cryopreserved; patient PBMCs were collected before and after transplant. The CDR3 has 14 amino acids, counting the end cysteine and phenylalanine. The DNA shown is the 42-base CDR3, in frame from base 1. CDR1 and CDR2 are drawn from the germline V gene: SGDLS, YYNGEE. The V end loses 0 bases and the J end loses 2 bases, and a stretch of 7 bases separates them. Genomic DNA was extracted from sorted cells with the QIAGEN DNeasy Blood and Tissue Kit for TCRbeta CDR3 sequencing. High-throughput TCRbeta CDR3 sequencing, which included PCR amplification with bias correction and internal controls, was done commercially through immunoSEQ. The original methods were these. A unique productive TCRbeta sequence was defined by the CDR3 nucleotide sequence when primers matched, and otherwise by the CDR3 amino acid sequence together with the Vbeta and Jbeta genes. To correct for sorting error, sequences found in more than one sorted population at a frequency ratio of 2:1 or less were discarded, and the remaining shared sequences were assigned to the population with the higher frequency. Donor-reactive sequences were defined as at least 5-fold expanded in CFSE-low cells versus unstimulated cells, with frequency of at least 0.01% in CFSE-low cells. Jensen-Shannon divergence calculated on the top 100 TCRbeta sequences ranked by frequency was used to measure repertoire divergence. When a sample had multiple sequencing runs, each run was corrected for sorting error separately and the runs were then pooled. This immuneACCESS table, as held by TCRdb, lists in-frame sequences with V and J called but not all clones. Of the missing ones, under half trace to an unresolved V gene in checked studies; the others have no known cause. That table gives V, J and clone size, and the DNA gave D and trimming. In all, the sample holds approximately 260,000 clones, and around 81% of those were seen once. In total, the top ten clones hold over 0.5% of the sample.

This clone has only one observation. The target of this receptor is not known. Per-nucleotide qualities are absent, and no much larger clonotype sits a single base away. The material sequenced was CD4+ T cells from blood. This sequence uses TRBV9 and TRBJ2-3; the D gene is unclear. The sequence derives from a human donor in good health. The CDR3 in this case is CASSVAPDTDTQYF. The DNA reads TGTGCCAGCAGCGTAGCCCCGGACACAGATACGCAGTATTTT.